This TCR beta chain is drawn from a study of blood T cell repertoires in COVID-19. At the level of the study: COVID-19 samples from acute and convalescent phases originated in the United States, Italy and Spain. The cDNA or gDNA used as material had been derived from T cells, B-cell-depleted T cells, or PBMCs.

Per the original data handling: Amplified reference gene primers provided the basis for estimating nucleated cell counts. The protocol was immunoSEQ multiplex PCR, while the TCRdb copy is restricted to in-frame clones and leaves out a portion. The V and J calls and clone size were taken over from that table, and D and trimming were inferred from the DNA. This table holds some 190,000 clones, under 85% found once. This clone was recorded only once. This sample also contains other DNA sequences that code for the same CDR3. In germline, CDR1 is KGHSH, CDR2 LQKENI. CDR3 size: 12 residues. V was pared by 2 bases and J by 7 bases, with 5 bases between. Followed longitudinally, the Seattle patients had been enrolled during active infection.

The chain recombines TRBV18 with TRBJ1-4; D is undetermined. The sequencing input was peripheral blood. The TCR sequence derives from a man of 80 years or more with COVID-19, enrolled during active disease. This CDR3 reads CASSPSGEKLFF. CDR3 coding DNA: TGTGCCAGCTCACCATCCGGTGAAAAACTGTTTTTT.